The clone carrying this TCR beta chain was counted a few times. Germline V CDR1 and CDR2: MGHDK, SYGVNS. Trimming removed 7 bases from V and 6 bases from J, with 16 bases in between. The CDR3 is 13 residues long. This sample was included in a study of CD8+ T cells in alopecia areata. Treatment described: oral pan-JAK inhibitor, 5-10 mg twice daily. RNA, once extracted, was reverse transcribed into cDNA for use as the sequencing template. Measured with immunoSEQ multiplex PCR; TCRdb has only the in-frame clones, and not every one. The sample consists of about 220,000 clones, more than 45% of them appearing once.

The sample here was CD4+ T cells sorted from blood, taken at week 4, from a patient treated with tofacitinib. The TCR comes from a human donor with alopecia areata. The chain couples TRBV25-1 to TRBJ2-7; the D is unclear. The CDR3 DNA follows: TGTGCCAGCATCGGACCGGTAGTCGCCGAGCAGTACTTC. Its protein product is CASIGPVVAEQYF.